This section outlines one TCR beta chain sequence together with its context. Its antigen is as yet unknown. Only in-frame clones appear in the TCRdb table, and some are missing; sequencing was by immunoSEQ multiplex PCR. The profile covers some 1.1 million clones, with approximately 75% appearing a single time and 0.89% taken by the ten largest. The source of the sample is a study of shared clonotypes between healthy human individuals. Study summary: Each donor's CD8 memory used one plate, CD8 naive two, each CD4 subset three.

There are 14 residues in the CDR3. The V gene lost 4 bases and the J gene lost 1 base, with 10 bases spanning the gap. CDR1 and CDR2 (germline): SNHLY, FYNNEI. Study-wide findings and caveats: Generally, estimated richness proved larger in naive subsets than it did in memory subsets. Non-shared clonotypes showed lower generation probabilities than clonotypes common to all four donors.

The TCR comes from a young man in good health. Some clones in this sample may be carry-over from other donors' samples. The chain has TRBV2 and TRBJ1-1; D is unclear. Sequencing input: memory CD4+ T cells from PBMCs. Subset indicated: CD45RA-negative fraction. DNA for the CDR3: TGTGCCAGCAGTGGGACTGAACCGAACACTGAAGCTTTCTTT. Amino acid sequence: CASSGTEPNTEAFF. Full variable domain (outside the CDR3, taken from reference TRBV2 and TRBJ1-1): EPEVTQTPSHQVTQMGQEVILRCVPISNHLYFYWYRQILGQKVEFLVSFYNNEISEKSEIFDDQFSVERPDGSNFTLKIRSTKLEDSAMYFCASSGTEPNTEAFFGQGTRLTVV.